This T cell receptor (beta chain) was captured by sequencing in a study of CD8+ T cells in alopecia areata. Overall study context: Treated individuals took tofacitinib by mouth, 5 to 10 mg twice daily. Tofacitinib continued for 6 to 18 months and was then withheld for 6 months.

Extraction of RNA preceded its reverse transcription into cDNA, which served as the sequencing template. Produced via immunoSEQ multiplex PCR; TCRdb's table is partial and in-frame only. The data contain approximately 12,000 clones, approximately 60% of them singletons. The CDR3 is made up of 14 amino acids. Germline CDR1 and CDR2: SGDLS and YYNGEE. Trimming removed 4 bases from V and 0 bases from J, with 10 bases in between. With respect to this clone: Its target is not known.

Study results and limitations: For lesional scalp, especially alopecia totalis/universalis, clonality was higher than in normal scalp. Patients shared TCRs less clearly than mice did, possibly owing to HLA.

Lesional scalp tissue (obtained by punch biopsy) and peripheral blood were collected from alopecia areata patients. This sequence was found in a human donor with alopecia areata. The chain combines TRBV9 with TRBJ1-1; D remains unclear. Sequenced sample: skin. The CDR3 is CASSPRPMNTEAFF. The CDR3, as DNA: TGTGCCAGCAGCCCCCGGCCCATGAACACTGAAGCTTTCTTT.